The 5 T cell receptor beta chains below were found in one sample sequenced in a study of blood T cell repertoires in COVID-19. This table comes from immunoSEQ multiplex PCR, and its TCRdb copy is limited to in-frame clones, with some not included. The sample has 200,000 or so clones; about nine tenths are singletons. Sequencing input: peripheral blood. Source of these receptors: a man between 45 and 60 years old with acute or convalescent COVID-19.

V usage is TRBV12-3 or TRBV12-4 and J usage is TRBJ1-4; D is unclear. V lost 6 bases to trimming and J lost 0 bases, with 5 bases between them. The CDR3 spans 13 residues. The CDR3 spells CASSQTTNEKLFF. DNA of the CDR3: TGTGCCAGCAGCCAAACAACTAATGAAAAACTGTTTTTT.

With regard to this clone: The junction differs from germline at one of its ends, possibly a read error. V is TRBV30 and J is TRBJ1-1, with 8 bases aligning to TRBD1. Germline values: CDR1 GTSNPN, CDR2 SVGIG (reference sequence). This CDR3 has 13 amino acids. CDR3 DNA sequence: TGTGCCTGGAGTGTACAAGAGGGGTCGGGACAGGATTTT. This gives the protein CAWSVQEGSGQDF.

This chain connects TRBV30 to TRBJ1-6, with 12 bases fitting TRBD1. Germline V gene lookup returns CDR1 GTSNPN and CDR2 SVGIG (reference sequence). CDR3 length equals 17 residues. The V gene end was trimmed by 2 bases and the J gene end by 3 bases; junction bases not matched to a gene: 5. This chain's CDR3 is CAWSSGTGGFYNSPLHF. CDR3 DNA sequence: TGTGCCTGGAGTTCCGGGACAGGGGGCTTCTATAATTCACCCCTCCACTTT.

This rearrangement joins TRBV2 to TRBJ1-1, with 11 positions matching TRBD1. V shed 6 bases and J 0 bases; nucleotides not matched to a gene: 3. Germline CDR1 and CDR2: SNHLY and FYNNEI. The CDR3 has 15 residues. The chain's CDR3 is CASRWTGGMNTEAFF. The DNA of the CDR3 is TGTGCCAGCAGGTGGACAGGGGGCATGAACACTGAAGCTTTCTTT.

A single count supports this clone. V gene TRBV5-4 combines with J gene TRBJ1-4; a weak D match, TRBD1 (5 bases). Germline CDR1 and CDR2: SGHNT and YYREEE (reference sequence). The CDR3 runs to 15 residues. V lost 0 bases, J lost 3 bases, and 9 bases lay in between. Here the CDR3 DNA reads TGTGCCAGCAGCTTGGGGCAGGGATCTAATGAAAAACTGTTTTTT. Its translation is CASSLGQGSNEKLFF.